The clone carrying this T cell receptor beta chain was detected only a few times. Its antigen is unknown. The entry originates in a study of T cells in Graves' hyperthyroidism and ophthalmopathy. Study results and caveats: In blood, most of the thyroid clonotypes expanded above 0.001 were also present. A 13 V-J model separated ophthalmopathy from stable hyperthyroidism.

Under 3 months was the duration of disease in ophthalmopathy patients, who also had a Clinical Activity Score of at least 3 and a NOSPECS grade of at least 4. Amplification yielded TCR beta CDR3 regions, with RNA transcripts as the source. With the HTBI primer set, the TCR CDR3 went through a first round of RT-PCR. Each CDR3 protein is one row after TCRdb ran MiXCR on the multiplex PCR reads. Among 600,000 to 650,000 distinct CDR3 sequences listed, 20% were seen once. The receptor comes from a man aged 25-40 years with Graves' ophthalmopathy. The sequencing input was blood.

The CDR3 region is CASSTRTGDEQYF. CDR3 bases: TGTGCCAGCAGCACACGGACAGGGGACGAGCAGTACTTC. This chain links TRBV9 with TRBJ2-7, with 9 bases fitting TRBD1. J gave up 5 bases and V 4 bases, and 4 bases lay outside the gene matches. This CDR3 has 13 residues. In germline, CDR1 is SGDLS, CDR2 YYNGEE.